Here is one T cell receptor (beta chain) with its context. What it recognizes is unknown. Mismatch repair deficiency was confirmed in all patients, by PCR or immunohistochemistry. TCR sequencing covered three patients who responded to pembrolizumab. This entry belongs to a study of PD-1 blockade in mismatch repair-deficient tumors. General study findings and limits: Tumor-resident clones, often absent from pretreatment blood, expanded after pembrolizumab and then contracted.

Method: immunoSEQ multiplex PCR; TCRdb's copy keeps in-frame clones and lacks some. Among 30,000 to 45,000 clones listed, approximately 83% were seen once. The CDR3 is made up of 14 amino acids. V gave up 4 bases and J gave up 5 bases; unmatched junction bases: 5. Looked up from germline, CDR1 is MDHEN and CDR2 is SYDVKM. The starting material was PBMCs, obtained roughly 40 weeks after starting pembrolizumab. This TCR was sampled from an adult with mismatch repair-deficient cancer. This chain links TRBV28 with TRBJ2-1, with 7 bases lining up with TRBD2. The CDR3 region is CASSSPSGNNEQFF. In DNA form, the CDR3 reads TGTGCCAGCAGTTCACCTAGCGGAAACAATGAGCAGTTCTTC.